The 17 T cell receptor beta chains listed next were all sequenced from one sample in a study of blood T cells in healthy people across ages. Using a J-beta primer mix together with a sample-barcoded 5' primer, a second PCR was run for about 6 to 11 cycles. TCRdb ran MiXCR on the 5' RACE reads and lists one entry per CDR3 protein. The sample includes approximately 1,700,000 distinct CDR3 sequences, roughly two fifths of them seen just once. Sample: blood. The receptors come from a human donor in good health.

This clonotype was seen a few times. The DNA of the CDR3 is TGCGCCAGCAGCTTGGCCCACCTTATCTCTGGGGCCAACGTCCTGACTTTC. Protein product: CASSLAHLISGANVLTF. The J gene is TRBJ2-6, the V gene TRBV5-1, with unresolved D. The CDR3 has 17 amino acids. CDR1 is SGHRS, CDR2 YFSETQ, per germline. The germline V and J ends were trimmed by 0 bases and 0 bases, with 10 bases remaining between them.

Comment on this clonotype: This sequence may be a read error, since a much larger clone differs from it by one base. The chain employs TRBV6-6 and TRBJ2-4; TRBD1 agrees at 7 bases. CDR3 length: 12 residues. The V gene's germline CDR1 is MNHNY and CDR2 SVGAGI (reference sequence). V trimming: 5 bases; J trimming: 13 bases; junction bases outside the gene matches: 8. The CDR3 loop is CASSDRVNEQYF. As DNA, the CDR3 is TGTGCCAGCAGTGACAGGGTCAATGAGCAGTACTTC.

DNA of the CDR3: TGCAGCGTGGGGCAGACAGGGCAAGAGACCCAGTACTTC. Translating it yields CSVGQTGQETQYF. V and J are TRBV29-1 and TRBJ2-7; 7 bases are shared with TRBD1. Judging by the DNA end, TRBJ2-5 fits better; the J call may be wrong. Germline V gene data show CDR1 as SQVTM and CDR2 as ANQGSEA. The CDR3 totals 13 residues.

The gene calls are TRBV13 and TRBJ2-1; D remains unclear. This CDR3 region has 16 residues. Trimming took 4 bases from V and 3 from J, leaving 16 bases between them. Germline CDR1 reads PRHDT; CDR2 reads FYEKMQ (reference sequence). This CDR3 is CASSSPTSVNYNEQFF. In nucleotides, the CDR3 is TGTGCCAGCAGCTCCCCCACTTCGGTAAACTACAATGAGCAGTTCTTC.

The rearrangement uses TRBV6-5 and TRBJ2-1; unclear D gene. Per the germline V gene, CDR1 is MNHEY and CDR2 is SVGAGI. V lost 6 bases and J lost 4, with 10 bases in between. CDR3 length: 13 residues. As DNA, the CDR3 is TGTGCCAGCAGCGGCTTACATTACAATGAGCAGTTCTTC. Protein product: CASSGLHYNEQFF.

This clonotype was observed a few times. The V and J genes are TRBV12-3 or TRBV12-4 and TRBJ2-1; 10 bases match TRBD2. There are 15 residues in the CDR3. Germline trimming cut 8 bases from V and 9 bases from J; bases unmatched to any gene: 13. CDR3 nucleotide sequence: TGTGCCAGCTGGCTTAGCGGGGGGTCGCCGGGTGAGCAGTTCTTC. This codes for CASWLSGGSPGEQFF.

This chain uses TRBV20-1 with TRBJ2-1, with 7 bases lining up with TRBD2. Germline V gene sequence: CDR1 DFQATT, CDR2 SNEGSKA (reference sequence). The CDR3 covers 13 residues. Losses at the gene ends were 5 bases for V and 8 bases for J; bases not matched to a gene: 9. Written as DNA, the CDR3 is TGCAGTGCTGAGCGGGACGACGGCTATGAGCAGTTCTTC. This gives the protein CSAERDDGYEQFF.

This clonotype was counted only a few times. The chain couples TRBV5-1 to TRBJ1-6; D is possibly TRBD1 (5 bases). CDR1 and CDR2 from the germline V gene are SGHRS and YFSETQ. V lost 3 bases to trimming and J lost 7 bases, with 14 bases between them. The CDR3 covers 15 residues. CDR3 in DNA: TGCGCCAGCAGCTCCTCCGGGGGTACGAATTCACCCCTCCACTTT. It is translated as CASSSSGGTNSPLHF.

The V gene is TRBV7-2, the J gene TRBJ1-4; no clear D. Germline-derived CDR1 and CDR2 are SGHTA and FQGNSA. This CDR3 has 15 residues. V was trimmed by 5 bases and J by 7 bases, leaving 17 bases between them. Here the CDR3 DNA reads TGTGCCAGCAGCCGGACCGGTAGCTTGGGTGAAAAACTGTTTTTT. Amino acids: CASSRTGSLGEKLFF.

Only a few counts were recorded for this clonotype. The chain uses TRBV6-6 and TRBJ2-7; D tentatively reads TRBD1 or TRBD2 (5 bases each). Germline V lookup: CDR1 MNHNY, CDR2 SVGAGI (reference sequence). The length of the CDR3 is 16 residues. The V end was cut by 0 bases, the J end by 0 bases, with 12 bases between. The CDR3 spells CASSYSSGTISYEQYF. The CDR3 DNA follows: TGTGCCAGCAGTTACTCATCAGGGACCATCTCCTACGAGCAGTACTTC.

This clonotype was seen repeatedly, ten times or more. The chain is built from TRBV12-3 or TRBV12-4 and TRBJ1-1, with D possibly matching TRBD1 (6 bases). The CDR3 extends over 14 amino acids. The V end was cut by 3 bases, the J end by 4 bases, with 12 bases between. The CDR3 DNA reads as TGTGCCAGCAGTTTGGACGGGGGCGGCACTGAAGCTTTCTTT. It translates to CASSLDGGGTEAFF.

The CDR3 coding sequence is TGTGCCACTAGAGGGAATAAGCAGTACTTC. Its protein is CATRGNKQYF. This sequence joins TRBV28 and TRBJ2-5; maybe TRBD2 (5 bases). V dropped 10 bases and J dropped 11 bases, with 14 bases sitting between them. The CDR3 has 10 residues. Germline loops: CDR1 MDHEN, CDR2 SYDVKM.

This clonotype was seen repeatedly, ten times or more. The chain carries TRBV7-2 and TRBJ2-7; TRBD2 matches 7 bases. CDR1 and CDR2 (germline): SGHTA, FQGNSA. The CDR3 consists of 15 residues. V lost 5 bases and J lost 1; bases outside the gene matches: 8. The CDR3 loop reads CASSLVGGGSYEQYF. In DNA form, the CDR3 reads TGTGCCAGCAGCCTGGTTGGCGGGGGATCCTACGAGCAGTACTTC.

The CDR3, as DNA: TGTGCCAGCAGCTTAGACCGACTAGCCGGGGAGACCCAGTACTTC. Its translation is CASSLDRLAGETQYF. The V call is TRBV7-6, the J call TRBJ2-5, with 7 bases aligning to TRBD2. V shed 1 base and J 5 bases; nucleotides not matched to a gene: 7. The germline V gene has CDR1 SGHVS and CDR2 FNYEAQ. The CDR3 is 15 amino acids.

The chain's CDR3 is CSARVANTGELFF. DNA for the CDR3: TGCAGTGCTAGAGTTGCGAACACCGGGGAGCTGTTTTTT. The V call is TRBV20-1, the J call TRBJ2-2; no clear D. Germline lookup yields CDR1 DFQATT and CDR2 SNEGSKA (reference sequence). The V end was cut by 1 base, the J end by 0 bases, with 3 bases between. This CDR3 spans 13 amino acids.

This clonotype was found once. This chain connects TRBV7-9 to TRBJ2-1; unclear D gene. CDR1 and CDR2 (germline): SEHNR, FQNEAQ (reference sequence). The CDR3 extends over 15 amino acids. Trimming took off 5 bases at V and 0 bases at J, with 11 bases between the two ends. CDR3 protein: CASSVGEISYNEQFF. DNA of the CDR3: TGTGCCAGCAGCGTTGGGGAAATCTCCTACAATGAGCAGTTCTTC.

This clonotype was observed at least ten times. This chain connects TRBV6-5 to TRBJ2-7, with 13 bases lining up with TRBD2. The CDR3 extends over 15 amino acids. Germline lookup yields CDR1 MNHEY and CDR2 SVGAGI. Unmatched junction bases numbered 6, after V lost 6 bases and J lost 4 bases. CDR3 nucleotides: TGTGCCAGCAGCCTCAGACTAGCGGGGGGATACGAGCAGTACTTC. Protein product: CASSLRLAGGYEQYF.